This T cell receptor (beta chain) was sequenced in a study of a mutant IDH1 vaccine in newly diagnosed glioma. Findings and caveats of the study: Pseudoprogression showed no apparent link to changes in top peripheral T cell clonotypes.

This CDR3 contains 13 residues. Germline V gene lookup returns CDR1 SQVTM and CDR2 ANQGSEA. Trimming removed 7 bases from V and 7 bases from J, with 16 bases in between. The time point here: week 35, safety follow-up. Each vaccine dose was 300 ug of mutant IDH1 20-mer peptide, with topical imiquimod. Donor diagnoses consisted of new WHO grade 3 or 4 IDH1-mutant, ATRX-lost astrocytomas. A remark on this clone: Its cognate antigen is unknown.

Only in-frame clones appear in the TCRdb table, and some are missing; sequencing was by immunoSEQ multiplex PCR. The sample lists 30,000 or so clones; roughly three quarters were seen once. This receptor was identified in a woman in her thirties with glioma. Some clones in this sample may be carry-over from other donors' samples. Sequences were derived from PBMCs, sampled from a glioma patient whose treatment included an IDH1 peptide vaccine. This chain links TRBV29-1 with TRBJ2-2; a possible D gene is TRBD2 (5 bases). The DNA of the CDR3 is TGCAGCGCGGGGTCGGGCGGAGGCGGGGAGCTGTTTTTT. It is translated as CSAGSGGGGELFF.